This T cell receptor (beta chain) was sequenced in a study of shared clonotypes between healthy human individuals. Clones were sequenced by immunoSEQ multiplex PCR, and TCRdb holds only the in-frame ones, with some missing. Seen here are approximately 940,000 clones, approximately 80% observed once, and the top ten hold 1.5%. On this clone: Its antigen is unidentified.

Points from the study as a whole: Clonotype sharing levels among donors were expected to vary with sequencing depth. Between four donors, naive CD4 clonotypes were shared at a level of approximately 5%. The sampled material consisted only of blood, and tissue repertoires are likely to differ.

This CDR3 is 14 amino acids long. The germline V and J ends were trimmed by 4 bases and 2 bases, with 12 bases remaining between them. The germline gives CDR1 MDHEN, CDR2 SYDVKM. The chain joins TRBV28 to TRBJ2-7; a possible D gene is TRBD1 (5 bases). Sequenced sample: memory CD4+ T cells sorted from blood. Documented subset: CD45RA-negative fraction. The sequence derives from a man younger than 35 in good health. The CDR3 region is CASSSPQGAYEQYF. As DNA, the CDR3 is TGTGCCAGCAGTTCCCCCCAGGGTGCCTACGAGCAGTACTTC.